A selection of T cell receptor beta chains follows, all from one sample in a study of T cell changes during pregnancy in multiple sclerosis. Measured with immunoSEQ multiplex PCR; TCRdb has only the in-frame clones, and not every one. Seen here are around 95,000 clones, 85% to 95% observed once, and the top ten hold roughly 1.7%. The sample here was peripheral blood, taken after pregnancy. These receptors all come from a female donor in good health, enrolled as a control in a pregnancy study. Each CDR3 is given with its conserved first and last residue. A D gene is named only where the DNA matches it firmly. Clone size is given for some rows only: seen once, a few or many times, or a class if the clone is expanded.

DNA: TGTGCCAGCAGTCGATCAGGACTAGCGGCCTACGAGCAGTACTTC
CDR3: CASSRSGLAAYEQYF
size: once
J: TRBJ2-7
D: TRBD2
V: TRBV7-9

DNA: TGCAGCGTTGACCCAGTATTCGAGGGAAGGTCAACTGAAGCTTTCTTT
CDR3: CSVDPVFEGRSTEAFF
size: few
J: TRBJ1-1
D: -
V: TRBV29-1

DNA: TGCGCCAGCAGCCCCCTGACAGGGCCGGGAGCCTACGAGCAGTACTTC
CDR3: CASSPLTGPGAYEQYF
size: once
J: TRBJ2-7
D: -
V: TRBV4-1

DNA: TGTGCCAGCAGCCAAGATCCTAGCGACGAGCAGTTCTTC
CDR3: CASSQDPSDEQFF
size: -
J: TRBJ2-1
D: -
V: TRBV14

DNA: TGTGCCAGCAAAGGGACAGCGAACACCGGGGAGCTGTTTTTT
CDR3: CASKGTANTGELFF
size: -
J: TRBJ2-2
D: TRBD1
V: TRBV25-1

DNA: TGTGCCAGTAGTAGGACAGGGGCCAGCTCTGGAAACACCATATATTTT
CDR3: CASSRTGASSGNTIYF
size: -
J: TRBJ1-3
D: TRBD1
V: TRBV19

DNA: TGTGCCAGCAGCCCACTAATGGGGCTAGCGGGAGGGCCTTACAATGAGCAGTTCTTC
CDR3: CASSPLMGLAGGPYNEQFF
size: -
J: TRBJ2-1
D: TRBD2
V: TRBV11-1

DNA: TGTGCCAGTAGTATGGGGGGACAGGACACTGAAGCTTTCTTT
CDR3: CASSMGGQDTEAFF
size: few
J: TRBJ1-1
D: TRBD1
V: TRBV19

DNA: TGTGCCAGCAGCCGCCAAGGGACTAGCGGGACCTACGAGCAGTACTTC
CDR3: CASSRQGTSGTYEQYF
size: -
J: TRBJ2-7
D: TRBD2
V: TRBV7-2

DNA: TGCGCCAGCAGCCAAGTTGGGCTTGACTACAATGAGCAGTTCTTC
CDR3: CASSQVGLDYNEQFF
size: -
J: TRBJ2-1
D: -
V: TRBV4-1

DNA: TGTGCCAGCAGCACCCGGACAGGGGCCGGCTATGGCTACACCTTC
CDR3: CASSTRTGAGYGYTF
size: -
J: TRBJ1-2
D: TRBD1
V: TRBV5-4

DNA: TGTGCCAGCAGTTTATTGGGACAGAGCTCCTACAATGAGCAGTTCTTC
CDR3: CASSLLGQSSYNEQFF
size: -
J: TRBJ2-1
D: TRBD1
V: TRBV27

DNA: TGCGCCAGCAGCTTGCCGGACAGCTACTACGAGCAGTACTTC
CDR3: CASSLPDSYYEQYF
size: once
J: TRBJ2-7
D: -
V: TRBV5-1

DNA: TGTGCCAGCAGCGCACGGACAGACTCTGGGGCCAACGTCCTGACTTTC
CDR3: CASSARTDSGANVLTF
size: -
J: TRBJ2-6
D: -
V: TRBV9

DNA: TGTGCCAGCAGTTCCTCCTCGTCGGGGTACACCGGGGAGCTGTTTTTT
CDR3: CASSSSSSGYTGELFF
size: -
J: TRBJ2-2
D: -
V: TRBV27

DNA: TGCGCCAGCAGCCCAACTGGACTCCAAGAGACCCAGTACTTC
CDR3: CASSPTGLQETQYF
size: once
J: TRBJ2-5
D: -
V: TRBV5-1

DNA: TGTGCCAGCAGCTCCGTCCAAACAGGAGGGCTAGGGGAGCAGTACTTC
CDR3: CASSSVQTGGLGEQYF
size: -
J: TRBJ2-7
D: -
V: TRBV27

DNA: TGCGCCAGCAGCGCAGGGAACGTGATGGGAGAGCAGTACTTC
CDR3: CASSAGNVMGEQYF
size: once
J: TRBJ2-7
D: -
V: TRBV5-1

DNA: TGTGCCACCAGCAGAGACAGGCTAAATCAGCCCCAGCATTTT
CDR3: CATSRDRLNQPQHF
size: few
J: TRBJ1-5
D: -
V: TRBV15

DNA: TGTGCCAGCAGTTTGAGTAGCGGGATTAGCCAAGAGACCCAGTACTTC
CDR3: CASSLSSGISQETQYF
size: -
J: TRBJ2-5
D: TRBD2
V: TRBV28

DNA: TGTGCCAGTAGTATTGGGACAGGGTATGAAAAACTGTTTTTT
CDR3: CASSIGTGYEKLFF
size: -
J: TRBJ1-4
D: TRBD1
V: TRBV19

DNA: TGTGCCAGCAGTTTATGGGCAGGGGATAGCAATCAGCCCCAGCATTTT
CDR3: CASSLWAGDSNQPQHF
size: -
J: TRBJ1-5
D: -
V: TRBV28

DNA: TGTGCCAGCAGCTTAAAGCTACAGGGGTCCTACGAGCAGTACTTC
CDR3: CASSLKLQGSYEQYF
size: -
J: TRBJ2-7
D: TRBD1
V: TRBV11-2

DNA: TGCGCCAGCAACGGGGACAGCGCTAACAATGAGCAGTTCTTC
CDR3: CASNGDSANNEQFF
size: -
J: TRBJ2-1
D: TRBD1
V: TRBV5-1

DNA: TGCGCCAGCAGCGACCGGGACAGGGGCAACGAGCAGTACTTC
CDR3: CASSDRDRGNEQYF
size: -
J: TRBJ2-7
D: TRBD1
V: TRBV4-1

DNA: TGTGCCAGCAGCTTAGGGCCGGGACACTCTGAAGCTTTCTTT
CDR3: CASSLGPGHSEAFF
size: -
J: TRBJ1-1
D: -
V: TRBV7-9

DNA: TGTGCCAGCAGCTTAGGGGCCACTAGCGGGAGAAGCAATGAGCAGTTCTTC
CDR3: CASSLGATSGRSNEQFF
size: -
J: TRBJ2-1
D: TRBD2
V: TRBV7-9

DNA: TGTGCCAGCAGCAATTGGTGGCTAGCGGGAGTCCCAGATACGCAGTATTTT
CDR3: CASSNWWLAGVPDTQYF
size: -
J: TRBJ2-3
D: -
V: TRBV21-1

DNA: TGTGCCAGTAGTATGCAGGGAGGATTATACGAGCAGTACTTC
CDR3: CASSMQGGLYEQYF
size: few
J: TRBJ2-7
D: -
V: TRBV19

DNA: TGTGCCAGCAGCCCCCGACTAGGGAACACCGGGGAGCTGTTTTTT
CDR3: CASSPRLGNTGELFF
size: -
J: TRBJ2-2
D: -
V: TRBV7-9

DNA: TGTGCCAGCAGTTTAAACGCGGGAGGCTACAATGAGCAGTTCTTC
CDR3: CASSLNAGGYNEQFF
size: -
J: TRBJ2-1
D: TRBD2
V: TRBV27

DNA: TGTGCCAGCAGTTTTCAGGGGGACGGGGAGCTGTTTTTT
CDR3: CASSFQGDGELFF
size: -
J: TRBJ2-2
D: TRBD1
V: TRBV28

DNA: TGTGCCAGCAGCCCCGGGGTTTCCTACAATGAGCAGTTCTTC
CDR3: CASSPGVSYNEQFF
size: -
J: TRBJ2-1
D: -
V: TRBV6-4

DNA: TGTGCCAGCAGTACTACCTACGAGCAGTACTTC
CDR3: CASSTTYEQYF
size: -
J: TRBJ2-7
D: -
V: TRBV2

DNA: TGTGCCAGTAGTATAGATCTATCCAGCGCTGAGCGAAGGTTC
CDR3: CASSIDLSSAERRF
size: -
J: TRBJ2-7
D: -
V: TRBV19

DNA: TGTGCCAGCAGCTACATTTCCTACAATGAGCAGTTCTTC
CDR3: CASSYISYNEQFF
size: -
J: TRBJ2-1
D: -
V: TRBV5-6

DNA: TGCAGCGCCACGAGACTAGCGGGAGAGACCCAGTACTTC
CDR3: CSATRLAGETQYF
size: -
J: TRBJ2-5
D: TRBD2
V: TRBV29-1

DNA: TGTGCCAGCAGCGTCACAGGGGATTCGGGCACTGAAGCTTTCTTT
CDR3: CASSVTGDSGTEAFF
size: -
J: TRBJ1-1
D: TRBD1
V: TRBV9

DNA: TGTGCCAGCATGAAACAGGGTGGCGAGCAGTACTTC
CDR3: CASMKQGGEQYF
size: -
J: TRBJ2-7
D: -
V: TRBV2

DNA: TGTGCCAGCAGCCTCGGACTAGCGAGAACCTACGAGCAGTACTTC
CDR3: CASSLGLARTYEQYF
size: -
J: TRBJ2-7
D: TRBD2
V: TRBV7-9

DNA: TGTGCCAGCAGTGAAATGAGGGGGTCTAGCACAGATACGCAGTATTTT
CDR3: CASSEMRGSSTDTQYF
size: -
J: TRBJ2-3
D: -
V: TRBV2

DNA: TGTGCCAGCAGTTCCGGACTAGCCAGAAACAATGAGCAGTTCTTC
CDR3: CASSSGLARNNEQFF
size: once
J: TRBJ2-1
D: TRBD2
V: TRBV6-5

DNA: TGCAGCGCGAACAGGGAGGGGTATGCTTTCTTT
CDR3: CSANREGYAFF
size: few
J: TRBJ1-1
D: -
V: TRBV29-1

DNA: TGTGCCAGCAGCTCAACTAGCGCTTCCTACGAGCAGTACTTC
CDR3: CASSSTSASYEQYF
size: -
J: TRBJ2-7
D: TRBD2
V: TRBV7-2

DNA: TGTGCCAGCAGTCCAACCGGGACTAGAGCCCACGAGCAGTACTTC
CDR3: CASSPTGTRAHEQYF
size: -
J: TRBJ2-7
D: TRBD2
V: TRBV28

DNA: TGCGCCAGCAGCTTCGGGAACACTGAAGCTTTCTTT
CDR3: CASSFGNTEAFF
size: few
J: TRBJ1-1
D: -
V: TRBV5-1

DNA: TGTGCCACCCGAGAGGCCGGTGCGAATGAGCAGTTCTTC
CDR3: CATREAGANEQFF
size: -
J: TRBJ2-1
D: -
V: TRBV6-1

DNA: TGCGCCAGCAGCCAAGGAAGACAAAGGAGGGCAACTAATGAAAAACTGTTTTTT
CDR3: CASSQGRQRRATNEKLFF
size: -
J: TRBJ1-4
D: -
V: TRBV4-1

DNA: TGTGCCAGCAGTCACAGGGTCCCGGGTCTCTACGAGCAGTACTTC
CDR3: CASSHRVPGLYEQYF
size: -
J: TRBJ2-7
D: -
V: TRBV27

DNA: TGTGCCAGCAGTGCAGACAGGGGTAGGCCTGAAGCTTTCTTT
CDR3: CASSADRGRPEAFF
size: -
J: TRBJ1-1
D: TRBD1
V: TRBV2

DNA: TGCGCCAGCAGCTGGTGGGGCGGAGAGACCCAGTACTTC
CDR3: CASSWWGGETQYF
size: -
J: TRBJ2-5
D: -
V: TRBV5-1

DNA: TGCAGCGTTGCTCCGACTAGCTCAGATACGCAGTATTTT
CDR3: CSVAPTSSDTQYF
size: -
J: TRBJ2-3
D: TRBD2
V: TRBV29-1

DNA: TGTGCCAGCAGTGAACGAACCGGGACAACGAACACCGGGGAGCTGTTTTTT
CDR3: CASSERTGTTNTGELFF
size: -
J: TRBJ2-2
D: -
V: TRBV11-2